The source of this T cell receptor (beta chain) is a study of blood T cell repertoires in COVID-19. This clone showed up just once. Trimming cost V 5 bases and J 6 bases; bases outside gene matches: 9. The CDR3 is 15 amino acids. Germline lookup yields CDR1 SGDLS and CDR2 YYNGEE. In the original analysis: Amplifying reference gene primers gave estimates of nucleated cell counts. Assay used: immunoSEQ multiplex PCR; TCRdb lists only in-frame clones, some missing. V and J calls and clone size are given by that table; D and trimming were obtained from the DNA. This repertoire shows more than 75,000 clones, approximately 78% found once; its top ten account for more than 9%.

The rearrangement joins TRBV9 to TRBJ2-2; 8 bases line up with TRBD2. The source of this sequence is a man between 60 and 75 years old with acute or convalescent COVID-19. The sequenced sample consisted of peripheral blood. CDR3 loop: CASRSGTRQPGELFF. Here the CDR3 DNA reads TGTGCCAGCAGGTCAGGGACTAGGCAACCCGGGGAGCTGTTTTTT.